This TCR beta chain comes out of a study of T cell responses to AZD1222 COVID-19 vaccine. Overall study findings and caveats: Spike was spanned by vaccine-associated CD4 TCRs, which were dominant at 160-218 and 743-854.

V lost 3 bases and J 0 bases, leaving 13 bases between the germline ends. From germline, CDR1 is LNHNV and CDR2 YYDKDF (reference sequence). The CDR3 contains 16 residues. The table came from immunoSEQ multiplex PCR; TCRdb's copy has only in-frame clones and leaves some out. The sample carries 150,000 to 200,000 clones, 92% recorded once. The count of this clone is one. Its specificity is unknown. This clonotype was obtained from an adult who received the AZD1222 COVID-19 vaccine. Sample: peripheral blood, taken 28 days after the second AZD1222 dose. The gene calls are TRBV15 and TRBJ2-3, with D tentatively TRBD1 (7 bases). The CDR3 loop reads CATSRNRGGSTDTQYF. CDR3 in DNA: TGTGCCACCAGCAGGAACAGGGGAGGAAGCACAGATACGCAGTATTTT.